The 20 T cell receptor beta chains listed next were all sequenced from one sample in a study of T-cell memory formation after mild COVID-19. TCRdb processed the 5' RACE reads anew with MiXCR; each CDR3 protein has one entry. The data show some 250,000 distinct CDR3 sequences, with roughly a tenth seen just once and under 25% held by the top ten. What was sequenced was PBMCs or a T cell subset sorted from them (not recorded which). These TCRs come from a man aged 18 to 29 who had mild COVID-19 (a few samples of this study predate the infection). Cell type and time point are not known.

This clonotype appeared a few times. This chain links TRBV4-1 with TRBJ2-1; no definite D call. Per germline, CDR1 MGHRA and CDR2 YSYEKL. Trimming pared 4 bases from V and 5 bases from J, leaving 9 bases between. This CDR3 has 13 amino acids. CDR3 region: CASSRIPNNEQFF. In DNA form, the CDR3 reads TGCGCCAGCAGCCGCATACCGAACAATGAGCAGTTCTTC.

This clonotype was observed at least ten times. This sequence joins TRBV7-3 and TRBJ2-1, with TRBD2 matching 8 bases. J was trimmed by 5 bases and V by 0 bases; bases with no gene match: 6. Germline V gene lookup returns CDR1 SGHTA and CDR2 FQGTGA. CDR3 length equals 16 residues. CDR3 coding DNA: TGTGCCAGCAGCTTAACGGGCCGGGGGGGCCACAATGAGCAGTTCTTC. This translates into CASSLTGRGGHNEQFF.

This clonotype has at least ten counts. The V and J genes are TRBV4-2 and TRBJ1-5; D is unresolved. With 4 bases removed from V and 0 bases from J, the gap between germline ends came to 10 bases. The CDR3 extends over 15 amino acids. CDR1 is LGHNA, CDR2 YNFKEQ, per germline. In nucleotides, the CDR3 is TGTGCCAGCAGCCTTATGACGGATAGCAATCAGCCCCAGCATTTT. This sequence encodes CASSLMTDSNQPQHF.

The chain links TRBV4-3 to TRBJ2-1, with D uncertain. Germline CDR1 is LGHNA and CDR2 is YSLEER. V dropped 0 bases and J dropped 0 bases, with 9 bases sitting between them. This CDR3 is 16 amino acids long. The CDR3 reads CASSQETESSYNEQFF. In DNA form, the CDR3 reads TGCGCCAGCAGCCAAGAGACCGAAAGCTCCTACAATGAGCAGTTCTTC.

This clonotype was detected many times. The chain carries TRBV7-8 and TRBJ2-6; D not resolved. V shed 5 bases and J shed 0 bases, with 8 bases lying between them. The CDR3 has 15 amino acids. Germline V gives CDR1 SGHVS, CDR2 FQNEAQ. The CDR3 is CASSQRSSGANVLTF. In nucleotides, the CDR3 is TGTGCCAGCAGCCAACGTAGCTCTGGGGCCAACGTCCTGACTTTC.

The rearrangement joins TRBV9 to TRBJ2-5; weak D call: TRBD1 (5 bases). Germline CDR1 and CDR2: SGDLS and YYNGEE. Trimming stripped 4 bases from V and 5 bases from J, with 18 bases between. CDR3 length equals 15 residues. The CDR3 here is CASSLGATEPETQYF. The DNA of the CDR3 is TGTGCCAGCAGCCTAGGGGCAACAGAACCGGAGACCCAGTACTTC.

This clonotype was seen many times. The chain carries TRBV7-9 and TRBJ2-5; D unclear. The V end lost 7 bases, the J end lost 6 bases, and 15 bases lay between the germline ends. Germline V gene lookup returns CDR1 SEHNR and CDR2 FQNEAQ (reference sequence). The CDR3 extends over 13 amino acids. The CDR3 loop reads CASTPDRLKTQYF. The CDR3, as DNA: TGTGCCAGCACCCCGGACCGTCTAAAGACCCAGTACTTC.

Only a few counts were recorded for this clonotype. The chain couples TRBV27 to TRBJ1-5; no clear D gene. This CDR3 region has 14 residues. V was shortened by 6 bases and J by 3 bases, with 12 bases between the two germline ends. Germline V gene data show CDR1 as MNHEY and CDR2 as SMNVEV (reference sequence). The DNA of the CDR3 is TGTGCCAGCAGAGCGACGGGCTTCAATCAGCCCCAGCATTTT. The encoded protein is CASRATGFNQPQHF.

In its sample, this clonotype was seen a few times. The gene calls are TRBV4-1 and TRBJ2-7; TRBD2 is a possible D gene (6 bases). Deletions cut 4 bases from V and 0 bases from J, with 16 bases between. CDR1 and CDR2 from the germline V gene are MGHRA and YSYEKL. The CDR3 is 16 residues long. The CDR3 here is CASSPGPGLSSYEQYV. The CDR3 bases are TGCGCCAGCAGCCCAGGACCGGGACTCAGCTCCTACGAGCAGTACGTC.

In this sample, this clonotype turned up a few times. J is TRBJ1-3 and V is TRBV2; D remains unclear. This CDR3 spans 14 amino acids. Looked up from germline, CDR1 is SNHLY and CDR2 is FYNNEI. The V end was cut by 2 bases, the J end by 3 bases, with 8 bases between. CDR3 bases: TGTGCCAGCAGTGAACAGGCAGGTGGAAACACCATATATTTT. Translated: CASSEQAGGNTIYF.

In its sample, this clonotype was seen many times. This sequence joins TRBV7-2 and TRBJ2-7; 9 positions agree with TRBD1. The CDR3 is made up of 14 amino acids. The V segment lost 5 bases and the J segment 6 bases; nucleotides outside the gene matches: 8. CDR1 and CDR2 from the germline V gene are SGHTA and FQGNSA. Here the CDR3 reads CASSIQGAVGEQYF. CDR3 in DNA: TGTGCCAGCAGCATACAGGGGGCCGTAGGCGAGCAGTACTTC.

This clonotype was seen a handful of times. The gene calls are TRBV20-1 and TRBJ2-3; TRBD2 might be the D (6 bases). V was shortened by 1 base and J by 3 bases, with 11 bases between the two germline ends. Germline loops: CDR1 DFQATT, CDR2 SNEGSKA (reference sequence). The CDR3 contains 14 residues. The CDR3 here is CSARAGTGTDTQYF. As DNA, the CDR3 is TGCAGTGCTAGAGCCGGGACTGGAACAGATACGCAGTATTTT.

This clonotype was recorded at least ten times. The gene calls are TRBV6-2 or TRBV6-3 and TRBJ1-6, with 9 bases matching TRBD1. V gave up 6 bases and J gave up 16 bases; unmatched junction bases: 19. The CDR3 loop spans 16 amino acids. CDR1 is MNHEY and CDR2 is SVGEGT in the germline V gene. CDR3 loop: CASRTTRGTGSPALHF. The CDR3 region has the DNA TGTGCCAGCAGAACCACGCGGGGGACAGGGTCTCCGGCACTCCACTTT.

This clonotype was recorded at least ten times. The chain joins TRBV5-1 to TRBJ2-5; D unclear. Trimming removed 0 bases from V and 1 base from J, with 7 bases in between. CDR3 length equals 14 residues. CDR1 SGHRS and CDR2 YFSETQ come from the germline V gene. CDR3 loop: CASSLGAFQETQYF. The DNA of the CDR3 is TGCGCCAGCAGCTTGGGTGCCTTCCAAGAGACCCAGTACTTC.

This sequence joins TRBV20-1 and TRBJ2-3, with TRBD1 matching over 11 bases. There are 16 residues in the CDR3. Germline loops: CDR1 DFQATT, CDR2 SNEGSKA (reference sequence). J was trimmed by 2 bases and V by 3 bases; bases with no gene match: 7. CDR3 amino acids: CSARRTGGAITDTQYF. DNA of the CDR3: TGCAGTGCTAGGAGGACAGGGGGCGCGATCACAGATACGCAGTATTTT.

The V gene is TRBV29-1, the J gene TRBJ1-2; 7 bases map to TRBD1. V lost 5 bases, J lost 4 bases, and 13 bases stayed unmatched. Germline lookup yields CDR1 SQVTM and CDR2 ANQGSEA. The CDR3 contains 15 residues. CDR3 amino acids: CSVLKLTGTSYGYTF. CDR3 sequence (DNA): TGCAGCGTTCTAAAGTTGACAGGGACTTCCTATGGCTACACCTTC.

This clonotype was counted only a few times. The gene calls are TRBV2 and TRBJ2-2, with D tentatively TRBD1 (5 bases). Germline lookup yields CDR1 SNHLY and CDR2 FYNNEI. The CDR3 is 15 residues long. Deletions cut 5 bases from V and 0 bases from J, with 10 bases between. The chain's CDR3 is CASSPDTSNTGELFF. The CDR3 DNA reads as TGTGCCAGCAGTCCGGACACCTCGAACACCGGGGAGCTGTTTTTT.

This clonotype showed up many times. This sequence joins TRBV12-3 or TRBV12-4 and TRBJ2-1; D remains unclear. V was trimmed by 0 bases and J by 9 bases, leaving 6 bases between them. The CDR3 sequence is 12 residues long. CDR3 residues: CASSLAVVEQFF. Written as DNA, the CDR3 is TGTGCCAGCAGTTTAGCGGTGGTTGAGCAGTTCTTC.

This clonotype was observed a handful of times. The chain links TRBV5-1 to TRBJ1-4; 9 bases align to TRBD1. The CDR3 runs to 17 residues. Trimming removed 4 bases from V and 1 base from J; junction bases left unmatched: 8. Germline CDR1 SGHRS, CDR2 YFSETQ. CDR3 residues: CASSPGQGQGTNEKLFF. The CDR3 DNA is TGCGCCAGCAGCCCGGGACAGGGTCAAGGAACTAATGAAAAACTGTTTTTT.

CDR3 in DNA: TGTGCCAGCAGCCTAATTGGGCCCGGGACAGGGTACTACGAGCAGTACTTC. As protein: CASSLIGPGTGYYEQYF. The rearrangement uses TRBV5-8 and TRBJ2-7, with 9 positions matching TRBD1. With 4 bases clipped from V and 3 bases from J, the junction kept 14 bases outside the gene matches. Germline V CDR1 and CDR2: SGHTS, YDEGEE. The CDR3 is 17 amino acids.